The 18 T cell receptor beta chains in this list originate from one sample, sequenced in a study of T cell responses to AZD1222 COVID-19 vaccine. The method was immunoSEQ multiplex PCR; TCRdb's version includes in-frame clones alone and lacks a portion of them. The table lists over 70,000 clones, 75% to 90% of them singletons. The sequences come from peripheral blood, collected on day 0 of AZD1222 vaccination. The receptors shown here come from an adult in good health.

The CDR3 sequence: CASSERGDTQYF. The CDR3 bases are TGTGCCAGCAGTGAAAGGGGAGATACGCAGTATTTT. The rearrangement joins TRBV27 to TRBJ2-3, with D perhaps TRBD1 (5 bases). Per the germline V gene, CDR1 is MNHEY and CDR2 is SMNVEV (reference sequence). V dropped 5 bases and J dropped 5 bases, with 8 bases sitting between them. The CDR3 runs to 12 residues.

Here the CDR3 DNA reads TGTGCCAGCAGCTCAATACTAGCGGGACACAATGAGCAGTTCTTC. This translates into CASSSILAGHNEQFF. The chain joins TRBV7-6 to TRBJ2-1; TRBD2 aligns across 10 bases. The CDR3 is made up of 15 amino acids. With 4 bases clipped from V and 5 bases from J, the junction kept 5 bases outside the gene matches. Germline V gene lookup returns CDR1 SGHVS and CDR2 FNYEAQ.

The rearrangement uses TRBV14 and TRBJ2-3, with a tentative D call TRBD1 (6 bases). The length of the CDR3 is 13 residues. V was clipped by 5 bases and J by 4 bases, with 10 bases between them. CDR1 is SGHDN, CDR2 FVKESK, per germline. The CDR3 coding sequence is TGTGCCAGCAGCTGGACAGCTTCAGATACGCAGTATTTT. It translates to CASSWTASDTQYF.

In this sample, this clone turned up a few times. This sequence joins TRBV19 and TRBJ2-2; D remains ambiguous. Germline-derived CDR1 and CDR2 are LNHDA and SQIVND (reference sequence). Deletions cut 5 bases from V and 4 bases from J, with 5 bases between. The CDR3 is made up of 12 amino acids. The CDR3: CASSQTTGELFF. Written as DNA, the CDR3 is TGTGCCAGTAGTCAGACCACCGGGGAGCTGTTTTTT.

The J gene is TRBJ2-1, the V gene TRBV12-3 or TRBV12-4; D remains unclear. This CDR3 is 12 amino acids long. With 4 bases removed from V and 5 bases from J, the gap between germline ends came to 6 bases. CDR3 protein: CASSWPNNEQFF. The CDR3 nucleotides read TGTGCCAGCAGTTGGCCTAACAATGAGCAGTTCTTC.

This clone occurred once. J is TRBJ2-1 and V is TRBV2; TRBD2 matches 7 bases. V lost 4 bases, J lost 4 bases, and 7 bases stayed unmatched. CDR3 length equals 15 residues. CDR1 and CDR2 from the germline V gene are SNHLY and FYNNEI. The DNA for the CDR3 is TGTGCCAGCAGTGGTTGGTCTAGCGGATACAATGAGCAGTTCTTC. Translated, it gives CASSGWSSGYNEQFF.

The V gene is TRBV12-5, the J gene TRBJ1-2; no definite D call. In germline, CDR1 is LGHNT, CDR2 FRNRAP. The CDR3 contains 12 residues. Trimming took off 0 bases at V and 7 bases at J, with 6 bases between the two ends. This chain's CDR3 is CASGLVAVGYTF. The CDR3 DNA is TGTGCTAGTGGTTTGGTAGCAGTTGGCTACACCTTC.

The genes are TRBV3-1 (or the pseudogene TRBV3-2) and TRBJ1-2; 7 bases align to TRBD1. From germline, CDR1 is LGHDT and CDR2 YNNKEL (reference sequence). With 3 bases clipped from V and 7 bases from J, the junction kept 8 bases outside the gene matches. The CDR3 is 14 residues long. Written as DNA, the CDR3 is TGTGCCAGCAGCCAGAGGAGTTCAGGGGGTGGCTACACCTTC. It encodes CASSQRSSGGGYTF.

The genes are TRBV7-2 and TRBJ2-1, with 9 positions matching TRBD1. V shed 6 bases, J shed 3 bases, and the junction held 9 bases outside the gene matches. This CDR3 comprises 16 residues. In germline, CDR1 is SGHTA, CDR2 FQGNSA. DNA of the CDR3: TGTGCCAGCAGTACCCCTGGACAGGGGTTCTACAATGAGCAGTTCTTC. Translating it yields CASSTPGQGFYNEQFF.

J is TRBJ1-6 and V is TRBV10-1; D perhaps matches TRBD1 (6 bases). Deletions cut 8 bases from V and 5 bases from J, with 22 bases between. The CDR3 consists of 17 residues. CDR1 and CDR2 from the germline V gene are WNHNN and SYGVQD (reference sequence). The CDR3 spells CASGDLRGGDHNSPLHF. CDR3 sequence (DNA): TGCGCCAGCGGCGACCTCAGGGGAGGCGACCATAATTCACCCCTCCACTTT.

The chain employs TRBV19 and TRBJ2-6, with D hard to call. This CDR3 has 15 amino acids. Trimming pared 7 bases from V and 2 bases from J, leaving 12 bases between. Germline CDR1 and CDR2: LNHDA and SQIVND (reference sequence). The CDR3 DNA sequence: TGTGCCAGTAATAGGAACCGTGCTGGGGCCAACGTCCTGACTTTC. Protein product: CASNRNRAGANVLTF.

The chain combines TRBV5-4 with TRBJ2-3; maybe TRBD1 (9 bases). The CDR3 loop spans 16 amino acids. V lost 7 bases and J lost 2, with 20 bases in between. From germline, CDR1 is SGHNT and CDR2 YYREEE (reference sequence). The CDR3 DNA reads TGTGCCAGCGGGACAGGGAGCGGGGGCATCACAGATACGCAGTATTTT. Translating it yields CASGTGSGGITDTQYF.

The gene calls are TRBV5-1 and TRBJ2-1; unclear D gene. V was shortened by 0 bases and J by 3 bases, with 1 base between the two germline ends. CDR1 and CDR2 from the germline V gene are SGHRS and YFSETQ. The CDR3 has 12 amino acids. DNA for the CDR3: TGCGCCAGCAGCTTGGACTACAATGAGCAGTTCTTC. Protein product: CASSLDYNEQFF.

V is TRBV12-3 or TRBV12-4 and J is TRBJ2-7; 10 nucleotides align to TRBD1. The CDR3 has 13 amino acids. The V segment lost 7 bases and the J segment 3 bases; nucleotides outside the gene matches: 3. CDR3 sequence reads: CASTRTGGYEQYF. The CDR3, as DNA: TGTGCCAGCACTCGGACAGGGGGCTACGAGCAGTACTTC.

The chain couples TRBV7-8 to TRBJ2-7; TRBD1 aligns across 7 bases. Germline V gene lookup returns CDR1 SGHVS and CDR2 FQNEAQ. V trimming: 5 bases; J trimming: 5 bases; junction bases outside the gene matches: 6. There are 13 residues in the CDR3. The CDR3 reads CASSRQGQNEQYF. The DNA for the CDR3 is TGTGCCAGCAGCCGACAGGGACAGAACGAGCAGTACTTC.

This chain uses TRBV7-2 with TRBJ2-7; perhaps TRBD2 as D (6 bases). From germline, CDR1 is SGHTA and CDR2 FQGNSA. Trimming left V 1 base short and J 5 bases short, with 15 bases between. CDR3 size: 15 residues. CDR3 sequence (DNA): TGTGCCAGCAGCTTAGTCGGGACCGCGGGAAACGAGCAGTACTTC. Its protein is CASSLVGTAGNEQYF.

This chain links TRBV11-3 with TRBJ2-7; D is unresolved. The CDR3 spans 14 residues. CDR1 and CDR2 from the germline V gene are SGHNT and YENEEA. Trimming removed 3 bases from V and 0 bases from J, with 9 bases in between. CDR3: CASSLALYSYEQYF. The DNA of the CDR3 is TGTGCCAGCAGCTTGGCCCTTTACTCCTACGAGCAGTACTTC.

The CDR3 loop is CASSLEGFSYEQYF. CDR3 nucleotides: TGCGCCAGCAGCTTGGAAGGGTTTAGCTACGAGCAGTACTTC. The chain combines TRBV5-1 with TRBJ2-7; D uncertain. The CDR3 is made up of 14 amino acids. The germline V gene encodes CDR1 SGHRS and CDR2 YFSETQ. V was trimmed by 0 bases and J by 3 bases, leaving 10 bases between them.